There are a few counts of the clone carrying this T cell receptor (beta chain). RNA transcripts yielded amplified TCR beta CDR3 regions. A first-round RT-PCR of the TCR CDR3 used the HTBI primer set. Via MiXCR, TCRdb re-called the multiplex PCR reads, giving one row per CDR3 protein. The data hold about 640,000 distinct CDR3 sequences, with less than 25% observed a single time. These data originate in a study of T cells in Graves' hyperthyroidism and ophthalmopathy. The sample was blood. This receptor was taken from a man aged 25-40 years with Graves' ophthalmopathy.

The CDR3 protein is CSVGDRGPSDTQYF. The CDR3 DNA is TGCAGCGTCGGGGACAGGGGGCCGTCAGATACGCAGTATTTT. The V call is TRBV29-1, the J call TRBJ2-3, with TRBD1 identical over 12 bases. The length of the CDR3 is 14 residues. V lost 6 bases to trimming and J lost 4 bases; unmatched junction nucleotides: 5. Germline V gives CDR1 SQVTM, CDR2 ANQGSEA.